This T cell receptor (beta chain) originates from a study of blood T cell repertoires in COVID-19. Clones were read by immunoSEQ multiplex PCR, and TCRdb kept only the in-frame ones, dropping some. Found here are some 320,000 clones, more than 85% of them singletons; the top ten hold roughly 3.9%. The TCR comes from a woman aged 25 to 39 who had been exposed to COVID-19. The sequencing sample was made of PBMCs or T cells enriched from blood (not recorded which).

CDR3 coding DNA: TGTGCCAGCAGTAAAGGGGGGCGCCAAGAGACCCAGTACTTC. Translation: CASSKGGRQETQYF. V gene TRBV2 combines with J gene TRBJ2-5; tentatively, D is TRBD1 or TRBD2 (6 bases each). CDR1 SNHLY and CDR2 FYNNEI come from the germline V gene. The CDR3 sequence is 14 residues long. The V end lost 5 bases, the J end lost 1 base, and 11 bases lay between the germline ends. Full variable domain (missing parts from reference TRBV2 and TRBJ2-5): EPEVTQTPSHQVTQMGQEVILRCVPISNHLYFYWYRQILGQKVEFLVSFYNNEISEKSEIFDDQFSVERPDGSNFTLKIRSTKLEDSAMYFCASSKGGRQETQYFGPGTRLLVL.